This T cell receptor beta chain is from a study of blood T cell repertoires in COVID-19. Study details: PBMCs, B-cell-depleted T cells, or T cells were the source of the cDNA or gDNA that made up the material.

Seattle's cohort entered during active infection and was followed longitudinally. Sequenced by immunoSEQ multiplex PCR; TCRdb stores in-frame clones only, minus some. The sample lists tens of thousands of clones; more than 65% were seen once. The V gene end was trimmed by 6 bases and the J gene end by 9 bases; junction bases not matched to a gene: 5. Per germline, CDR1 LNHDA and CDR2 SQIVND (reference sequence). This CDR3 comprises 14 residues. The J gene is TRBJ1-6, the V gene TRBV19, with TRBD1 matching over 10 bases. The sequence derives from a man aged 70-80 years with COVID-19, enrolled during active disease. The sample taken for sequencing was peripheral blood. The CDR3 spells CASSRGTGVSPLHF. CDR3 coding DNA: TGTGCCAGTAGCCGGGGGACAGGGGTTTCACCCCTCCACTTT.